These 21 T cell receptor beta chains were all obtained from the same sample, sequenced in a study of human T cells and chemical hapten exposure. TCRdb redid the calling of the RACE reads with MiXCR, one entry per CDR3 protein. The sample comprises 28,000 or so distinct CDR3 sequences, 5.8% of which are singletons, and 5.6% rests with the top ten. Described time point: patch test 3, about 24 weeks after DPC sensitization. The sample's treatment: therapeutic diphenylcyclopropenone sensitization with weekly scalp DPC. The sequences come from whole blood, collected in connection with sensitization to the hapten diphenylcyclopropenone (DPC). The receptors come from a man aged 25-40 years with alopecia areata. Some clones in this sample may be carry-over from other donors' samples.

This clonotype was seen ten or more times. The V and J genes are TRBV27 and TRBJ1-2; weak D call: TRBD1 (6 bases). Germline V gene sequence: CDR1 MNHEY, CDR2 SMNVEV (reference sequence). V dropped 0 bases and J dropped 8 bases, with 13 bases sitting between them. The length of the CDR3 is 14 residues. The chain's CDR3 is CASSLSAGVRGYTF. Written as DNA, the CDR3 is TGTGCCAGCAGTTTATCTGCAGGGGTGAGAGGCTACACCTTC.

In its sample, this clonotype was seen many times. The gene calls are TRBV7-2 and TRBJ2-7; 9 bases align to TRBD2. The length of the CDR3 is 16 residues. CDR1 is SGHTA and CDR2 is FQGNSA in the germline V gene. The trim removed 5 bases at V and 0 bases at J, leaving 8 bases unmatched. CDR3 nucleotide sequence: TGTGCCAGCAGCCCGCCGACTAGCGGCAGCTCCTACGAGCAGTACTTC. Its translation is CASSPPTSGSSYEQYF.

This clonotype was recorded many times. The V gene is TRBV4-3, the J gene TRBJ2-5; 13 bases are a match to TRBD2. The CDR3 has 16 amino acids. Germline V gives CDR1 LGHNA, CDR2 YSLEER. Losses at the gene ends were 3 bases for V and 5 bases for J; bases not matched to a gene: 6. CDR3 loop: CASSQAGLAGRETQYF. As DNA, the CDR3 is TGCGCCAGCAGCCAGGCGGGACTAGCGGGGAGGGAGACCCAGTACTTC.

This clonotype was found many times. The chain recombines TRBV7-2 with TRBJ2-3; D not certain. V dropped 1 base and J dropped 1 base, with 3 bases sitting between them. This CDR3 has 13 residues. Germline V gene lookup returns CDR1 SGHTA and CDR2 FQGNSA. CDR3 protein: CASSLGGTDTQYF. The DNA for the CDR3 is TGTGCCAGCAGCTTAGGGGGCACAGATACGCAGTATTTT.

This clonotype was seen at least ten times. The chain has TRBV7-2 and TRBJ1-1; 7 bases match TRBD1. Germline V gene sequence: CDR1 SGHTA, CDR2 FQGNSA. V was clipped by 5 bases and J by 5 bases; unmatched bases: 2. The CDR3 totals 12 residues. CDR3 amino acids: CASSTQGTEAFF. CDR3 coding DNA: TGTGCCAGCAGCACACAGGGGACTGAAGCTTTCTTT.

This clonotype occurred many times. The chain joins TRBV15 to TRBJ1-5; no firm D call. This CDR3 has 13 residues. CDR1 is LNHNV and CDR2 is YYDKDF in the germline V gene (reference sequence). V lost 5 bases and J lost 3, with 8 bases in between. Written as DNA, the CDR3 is TGTGCCACCAGCGAACAGCACAATCAGCCCCAGCATTTT. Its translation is CATSEQHNQPQHF.

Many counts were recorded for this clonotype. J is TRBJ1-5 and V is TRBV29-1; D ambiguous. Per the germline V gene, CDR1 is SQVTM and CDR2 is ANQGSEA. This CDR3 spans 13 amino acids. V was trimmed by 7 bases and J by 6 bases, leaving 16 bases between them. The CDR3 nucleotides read TGCAGCGCAAGAGGCGGGAAAGGTCAGCCCCAGCATTTT. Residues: CSARGGKGQPQHF.

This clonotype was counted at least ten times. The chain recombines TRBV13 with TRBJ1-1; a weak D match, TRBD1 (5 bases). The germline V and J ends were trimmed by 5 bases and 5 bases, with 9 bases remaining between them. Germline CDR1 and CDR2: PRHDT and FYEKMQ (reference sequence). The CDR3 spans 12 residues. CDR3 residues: CASSQGVTEAFF. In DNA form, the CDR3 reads TGTGCCAGCAGCCAGGGAGTTACTGAAGCTTTCTTT.

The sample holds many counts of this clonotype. The CDR3 protein is CSVGASGGLYEQYF. In DNA, the CDR3 is TGCAGCGTTGGTGCTAGCGGGGGCCTCTACGAGCAGTACTTC. This chain connects TRBV29-1 to TRBJ2-7; TRBD2 matches at 10 bases. This CDR3 contains 14 residues. Per germline, CDR1 SQVTM and CDR2 ANQGSEA. Trimming took 4 bases from V and 3 from J; bases not matched to a gene: 6.

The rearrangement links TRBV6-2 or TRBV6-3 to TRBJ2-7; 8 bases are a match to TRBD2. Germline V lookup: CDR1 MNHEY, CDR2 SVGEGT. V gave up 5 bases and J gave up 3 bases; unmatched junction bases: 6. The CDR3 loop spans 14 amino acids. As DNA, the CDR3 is TGTGCCAGCAGTAAAGGACTAGCCCACTACGAGCAGTACTTC. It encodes CASSKGLAHYEQYF.

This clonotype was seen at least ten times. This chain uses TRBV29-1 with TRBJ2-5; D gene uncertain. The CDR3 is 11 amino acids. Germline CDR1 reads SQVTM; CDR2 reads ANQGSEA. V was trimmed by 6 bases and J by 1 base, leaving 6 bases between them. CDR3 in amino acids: CSVEIQETQYF. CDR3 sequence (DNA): TGCAGCGTCGAGATCCAAGAGACCCAGTACTTC.

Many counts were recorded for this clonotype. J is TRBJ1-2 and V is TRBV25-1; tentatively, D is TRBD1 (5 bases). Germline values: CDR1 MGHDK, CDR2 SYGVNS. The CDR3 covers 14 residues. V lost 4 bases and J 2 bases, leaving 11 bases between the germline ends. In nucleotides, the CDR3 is TGTGCCAGCAGTGGATTCCGGGACAACTATGGCTACACCTTC. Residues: CASSGFRDNYGYTF.

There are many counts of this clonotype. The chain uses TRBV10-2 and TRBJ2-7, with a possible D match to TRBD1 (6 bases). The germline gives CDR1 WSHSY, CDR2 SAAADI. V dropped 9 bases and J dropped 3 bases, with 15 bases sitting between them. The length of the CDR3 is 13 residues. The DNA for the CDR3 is TGCGCCAGTAAACAGGGCGGCCTCTACGAGCAGTACTTC. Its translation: CASKQGGLYEQYF.

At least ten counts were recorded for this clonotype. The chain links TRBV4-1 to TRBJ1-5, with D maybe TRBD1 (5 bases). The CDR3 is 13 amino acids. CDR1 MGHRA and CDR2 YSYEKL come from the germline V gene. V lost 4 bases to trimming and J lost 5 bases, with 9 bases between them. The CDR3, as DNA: TGCGCCAGCAGCCGGGCGGGGGATCAGCCCCAGCATTTT. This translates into CASSRAGDQPQHF.

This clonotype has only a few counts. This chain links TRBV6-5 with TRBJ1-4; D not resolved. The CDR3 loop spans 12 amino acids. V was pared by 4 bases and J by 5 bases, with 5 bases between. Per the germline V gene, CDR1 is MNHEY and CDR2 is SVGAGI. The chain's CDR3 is CASSSTNEKLFF. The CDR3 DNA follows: TGTGCCAGCAGTTCTACAAATGAAAAACTGTTTTTT.

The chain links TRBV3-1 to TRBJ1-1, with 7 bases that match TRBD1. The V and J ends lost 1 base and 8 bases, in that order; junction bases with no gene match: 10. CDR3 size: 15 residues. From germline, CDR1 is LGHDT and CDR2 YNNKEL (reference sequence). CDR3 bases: TGTGCCAGCAGCCAAGTAAGGGGACAGATCGGAGAAGCTTTCTTT. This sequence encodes CASSQVRGQIGEAFF.

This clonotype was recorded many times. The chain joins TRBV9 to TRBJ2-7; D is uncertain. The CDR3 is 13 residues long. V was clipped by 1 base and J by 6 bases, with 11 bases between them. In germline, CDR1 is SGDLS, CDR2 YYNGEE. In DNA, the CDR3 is TGTGCCAGCAGCGTAACCACCTCCCGCGAGCAGTACTTC. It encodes CASSVTTSREQYF.

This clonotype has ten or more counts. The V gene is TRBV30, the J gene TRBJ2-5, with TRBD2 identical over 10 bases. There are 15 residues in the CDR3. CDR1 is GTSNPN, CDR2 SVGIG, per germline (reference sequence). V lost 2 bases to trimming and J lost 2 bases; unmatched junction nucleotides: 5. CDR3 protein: CAWSFGTSAQETQYF. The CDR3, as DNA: TGTGCCTGGAGTTTTGGGACTAGCGCTCAAGAGACCCAGTACTTC.

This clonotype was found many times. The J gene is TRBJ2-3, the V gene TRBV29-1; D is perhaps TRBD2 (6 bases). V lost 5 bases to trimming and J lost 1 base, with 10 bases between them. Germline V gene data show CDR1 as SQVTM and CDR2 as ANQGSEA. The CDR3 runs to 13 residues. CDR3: CSVSEGGTDTQYF. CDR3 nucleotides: TGCAGCGTTTCGGAGGGAGGCACAGATACGCAGTATTTT.

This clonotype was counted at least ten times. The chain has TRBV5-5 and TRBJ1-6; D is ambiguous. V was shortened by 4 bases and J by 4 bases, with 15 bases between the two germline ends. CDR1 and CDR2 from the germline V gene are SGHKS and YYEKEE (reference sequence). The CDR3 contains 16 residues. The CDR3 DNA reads TGTGCCAGCAGCCAATTGTCCGGTCAATATAATTCACCCCTCCACTTT. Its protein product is CASSQLSGQYNSPLHF. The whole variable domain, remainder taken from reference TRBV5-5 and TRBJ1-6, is DAGVTQSPTHLIKTRGQQVTLRCSPISGHKSVSWYQQVLGQGPQFIFQYYEKEERGRGNFPDRFSARQFPNYSSELNVNALLLGDSALYLCASSQLSGQYNSPLHFGNGTRLTVT.

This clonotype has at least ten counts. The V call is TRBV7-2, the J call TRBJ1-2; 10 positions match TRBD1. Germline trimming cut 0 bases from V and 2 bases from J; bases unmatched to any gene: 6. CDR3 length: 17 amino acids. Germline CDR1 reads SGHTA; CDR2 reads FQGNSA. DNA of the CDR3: TGTGCCAGCAGCTTAGCGCTTGGGACAGGGGCAAACTATGGCTACACCTTC. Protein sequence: CASSLALGTGANYGYTF. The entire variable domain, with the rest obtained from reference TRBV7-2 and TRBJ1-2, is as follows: GAGVSQSPSNKVTEKGKDVELRCDPISGHTALYWYRQSLGQGLEFLIYFQGNSAPDKSGLPSDRFSAERTGGSVSTLTIQRTQQEDSAVYLCASSLALGTGANYGYTFGSGTRLTVV.